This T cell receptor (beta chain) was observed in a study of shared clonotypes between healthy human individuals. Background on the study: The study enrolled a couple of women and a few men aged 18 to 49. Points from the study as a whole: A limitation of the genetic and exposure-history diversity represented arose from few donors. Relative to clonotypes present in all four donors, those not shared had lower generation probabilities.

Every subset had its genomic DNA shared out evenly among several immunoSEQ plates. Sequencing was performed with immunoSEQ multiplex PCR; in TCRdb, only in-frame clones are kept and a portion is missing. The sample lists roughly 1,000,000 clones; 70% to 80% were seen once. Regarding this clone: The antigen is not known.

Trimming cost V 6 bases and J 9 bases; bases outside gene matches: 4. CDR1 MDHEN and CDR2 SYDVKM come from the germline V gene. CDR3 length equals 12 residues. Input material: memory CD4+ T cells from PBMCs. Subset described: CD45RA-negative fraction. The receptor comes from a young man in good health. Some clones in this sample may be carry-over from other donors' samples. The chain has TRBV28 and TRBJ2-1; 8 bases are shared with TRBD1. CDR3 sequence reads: CASRTGALEQFF. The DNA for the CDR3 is TGTGCCAGCAGGACAGGGGCCCTTGAGCAGTTCTTC.